This T cell receptor (beta chain) was recovered during a study of T cells after yellow fever vaccination. Findings and limits, study-wide: Weaker overall was a secondary response that nonetheless peaked faster, on day 5 versus 15.

Turning to this clonotype: Its antigen remains unidentified.

This CDR3 is 14 amino acids long. Trimming removed 5 bases from V and 2 bases from J; junction bases left unmatched: 4. CDR1 and CDR2 from the germline V gene are DFQATT and SNEGSKA (reference sequence). By 5'RACE template switching, TCR cDNA was produced, with a universal primer site and UMIs added in the process. TCRdb re-analysed the 5' RACE reads in MiXCR, keeping a single row per CDR3 protein. Of just under 600,000 distinct CDR3 sequences listed, roughly 13% were seen once; the top ten hold roughly 13%. The clonotype was recovered from a man between 25 and 39 years old who received the YFV17D yellow fever vaccine. The chain is built from TRBV20-1 and TRBJ2-5, with 11 positions matching TRBD2. Here the sequenced sample was PBMCs, taken on the day of the yellow fever booster vaccination. CDR3 sequence (DNA): TGCAGTGCTTACCTAGCGGGAGGACAAGAGACCCAGTACTTC. Translation: CSAYLAGGQETQYF.